Below, 6 T cell receptor beta chains from the same sample are listed, as sequenced in a study of shared clonotypes between healthy human individuals. This table comes from immunoSEQ multiplex PCR, and its TCRdb copy is limited to in-frame clones, with some not included. Among about a million clones listed, around three quarters were seen once. Specimen: memory CD4+ T cells sorted from blood. Noted subset: CD45RA-negative fraction. Receptors were obtained from a man aged 18 to 29 in good health.

This clone was seen a handful of times. V usage is TRBV7-8 and J usage is TRBJ2-7; 16 nucleotides agree with TRBD2. CDR3 size: 17 residues. The germline CDR1 and CDR2 sequences are SGHVS and FQNEAQ. With 1 base clipped from V and 7 bases from J, the junction kept 7 bases outside the gene matches. DNA for the CDR3: TGTGCCAGCAGCTTAGTAGGGACTAGCGGGAGGGCCGTGGAGCAGTACTTC. Encoded protein: CASSLVGTSGRAVEQYF.

The rearrangement links TRBV6-5 to TRBJ2-7; 8 bases map to TRBD2. Germline V gene sequence: CDR1 MNHEY, CDR2 SVGAGI. This CDR3 region has 14 residues. Trimming at V came to 6 bases and at J to 2 bases, leaving 6 bases not matched to a gene. The CDR3 nucleotides read TGTGCCAGCAGACGGGAGGGGGGGACCTACGAGCAGTACTTC. It encodes CASRREGGTYEQYF.

This chain uses TRBV6-1 with TRBJ2-7; D call uncertain. The CDR3 consists of 12 residues. V was cut by 5 bases and J by 5 bases, with 10 bases left in between. CDR1 and CDR2 from the germline V gene are MNHNS and SASEGT. CDR3 residues: CASSRVGNEQYF. DNA for the CDR3: TGTGCCAGCAGTCGTGTAGGGAACGAGCAGTACTTC.

In this sample, this clone turned up once. V usage is TRBV11-2 and J usage is TRBJ1-6; D may be TRBD1 (6 bases). Between the trimmed V and J ends, which lost 1 base and 7 bases, there was a span of 11 bases. The V gene's germline CDR1 is SGHAT and CDR2 FQNNGV. This CDR3 contains 15 residues. CDR3 sequence: CASSLVFQGNSPLHF. The CDR3 DNA reads TGTGCCAGCAGCTTAGTCTTCCAGGGGAATTCACCCCTCCACTTT.

This clone was observed a single time. CDR3 amino acids: CAISDTTVNTEAFF. The DNA for the CDR3 is TGTGCCATCAGTGATACGACGGTTAACACTGAAGCTTTCTTT. This chain joins TRBV10-3 and TRBJ1-1; D is unclear. The CDR3 contains 14 residues. CDR1 and CDR2 (germline): ENHRY, SYGVKD. V was shortened by 3 bases and J by 2 bases, with 10 bases between the two germline ends.

This rearrangement joins TRBV2 to TRBJ2-1, with D tentatively TRBD2 (5 bases). The CDR3 runs 14 residues. The ends were cut back, 7 bases at V and 10 bases at J, with 20 bases in the middle. In germline, CDR1 is SNHLY, CDR2 FYNNEI. CDR3 residues: CASTHQPETGEQFF. CDR3 bases: TGTGCCAGCACCCACCAACCCGAGACGGGAGAGCAGTTCTTC.